These 32 T cell receptor beta chains were sequenced from one sample in a study of T cell repertoires in cytomegalovirus infection (dated by TCRdb to between 2017 and 2020). These TCRs are of unknown antigen specificity. The treatment or condition label, read with the paper, signifies: in vitro stimulation with specific CMV peptide epitopes to enrich CMV-specific T cells. Sequencer: Illumina HiSeq 1500. TCRdb trimmed the raw reads at Q25, called clones with MiXCR and kept productive beta chains. Identical CDR3 proteins give one entry, which carries the most common genes and DNA. This sample holds 650,000 to 850,000 distinct CDR3 sequences; about 29% were observed only once. The ten largest account for around 13% of the sample. Sequences were derived from cultured CD8+ T cells from PBMCs, sampled from culture after CMV antigen stimulation. These receptors were taken from a human donor in good health (CMV status not recorded). Some clones in this sample may be carry-over from other donors' samples.

This clonotype appeared a few times. The chain uses TRBV27 and TRBJ2-7; TRBD1 matches 7 bases. This CDR3 has 13 amino acids. V shed 7 bases and J 5 bases; nucleotides not matched to a gene: 8. From germline, CDR1 is MNHEY and CDR2 SMNVEV (reference sequence). The chain's CDR3 is CASTSTGFHEQYF. The DNA of the CDR3 is TGTGCCAGCACCTCGACAGGGTTCCACGAGCAGTACTTC.

The chain joins TRBV6-6 to TRBJ2-3, with D tentatively TRBD1 or TRBD2 (5 bases each). CDR1 MNHNY and CDR2 SVGAGI come from the germline V gene (reference sequence). V lost 7 bases and J lost 8, with 25 bases in between. There are 16 residues in the CDR3. CDR3 DNA: TGTGCCAGCAATACCCCCGGGACCGACCACCCGGGTACGCAGTATTTT. The encoded protein is CASNTPGTDHPGTQYF.

A few counts support this clonotype. The chain joins TRBV6-6 to TRBJ2-6; 9 bases are a match to TRBD1. CDR3 length: 19 amino acids. Germline-derived CDR1 and CDR2 are MNHNY and SVGAGI (reference sequence). V gave up 6 bases and J gave up 0 bases; unmatched junction bases: 12. The CDR3 DNA reads as TGTGCCAGCAGATCCGGGACAGGGACACCTAGCTCTGGGGCCAACGTCCTGACTTTC. Amino acid sequence: CASRSGTGTPSSGANVLTF.

This clonotype occurred once. The CDR3 DNA reads as TGTGCCAGCAGTCGAAACTTTGACAGGGGTTACGAGCAGTACTTC. As protein: CASSRNFDRGYEQYF. The V call is TRBV28, the J call TRBJ2-7, with 8 bases aligning to TRBD1. CDR1 is MDHEN, CDR2 SYDVKM, per germline. Trimming removed 5 bases from V and 4 bases from J; junction bases left unmatched: 10. The CDR3 loop spans 15 amino acids.

A few counts support this clonotype. V gene TRBV7-8 combines with J gene TRBJ2-2; D is perhaps TRBD1 (6 bases). Trimming left V 3 bases short and J 7 bases short, with 18 bases between. The CDR3 is 16 residues long. Germline CDR1 reads SGHVS; CDR2 reads FQNEAQ. For the CDR3, the DNA is TGTGCCAGCAGCTTGGACAGAAGATGGAAGGGCGGGGAGCTGTTTTTT. It translates to CASSLDRRWKGGELFF.

This chain joins TRBV20-1 and TRBJ2-7; D possibly corresponds to TRBD2 (7 bases). The CDR3 sequence is 16 residues long. Trimming cost V 0 bases and J 4 bases, with 19 bases left between them. In germline, CDR1 is DFQATT, CDR2 SNEGSKA (reference sequence). This chain's CDR3 is CSARDLEGGHLYEQYV. In DNA, the CDR3 is TGCAGTGCTAGAGATCTGGAGGGGGGGCATTTGTACGAGCAGTACGTC.

V and J are TRBV12-3 or TRBV12-4 and TRBJ2-1; no definite D call. The CDR3 length is 13 residues. Trimming left V 1 base short and J 8 bases short, with 9 bases between. CDR3 sequence reads: CASSLVRMDEQFF. CDR3 nucleotide sequence: TGTGCCAGCAGTTTAGTGCGTATGGATGAGCAGTTCTTC.

CDR3 DNA sequence: TGTGCCAGCAGCCCTTTGGGGACTAGCAATGAGCAGTTCTTC. This codes for CASSPLGTSNEQFF. The chain recombines TRBV11-3 with TRBJ2-1; 8 bases are shared with TRBD2. The trim removed 5 bases at V and 6 bases at J, leaving 6 bases unmatched. CDR3 size: 14 residues. Looked up from germline, CDR1 is SGHNT and CDR2 is YENEEA.

CDR3: CASSPLGMHGYTF. DNA for the CDR3: TGTGCCAGCAGTCCGCTCGGCATGCATGGCTACACCTTC. The chain links TRBV6-2 or TRBV6-3 to TRBJ1-2, with no clear D. The germline V and J ends were trimmed by 5 bases and 6 bases, with 13 bases remaining between them. This CDR3 has 13 residues. Germline V gives CDR1 MNHEY, CDR2 SVGEGT.

This clonotype was seen more than once but under ten times. The chain couples TRBV6-2 or TRBV6-3 to TRBJ2-2; possibly TRBD1 or TRBD2 for D (5 bases each). The CDR3 extends over 14 amino acids. Germline loops: CDR1 MNHEY, CDR2 SVGEGT. Trimming cost V 6 bases and J 5 bases, with 13 bases left between them. CDR3 in amino acids: CASSWDAGTGELFF. CDR3 in DNA: TGTGCCAGCAGCTGGGACGCCGGGACCGGGGAGCTGTTTTTT.

The chain carries TRBV7-6 and TRBJ1-2; D remains ambiguous. CDR1 SGHVS and CDR2 FNYEAQ come from the germline V gene. CDR3 size: 13 residues. V lost 5 bases to trimming and J lost 6 bases, with 13 bases between them. Written as DNA, the CDR3 is TGTGCCAGCAGCCCGCAAAATAGTGATGGCTACACCTTC. This codes for CASSPQNSDGYTF.

This clonotype was counted many times. CDR3 coding DNA: TGTGCCAGCAGCTTTAGACTAGAATCCTACAATGAGCAGTTCTTC. Protein: CASSFRLESYNEQFF. The chain combines TRBV7-2 with TRBJ2-1; a weak D match, TRBD2 (6 bases). Germline V lookup: CDR1 SGHTA, CDR2 FQGNSA. Trimming pared 3 bases from V and 1 base from J, leaving 10 bases between. The CDR3 is made up of 15 amino acids.

This clonotype came up many times. V gene TRBV7-6 combines with J gene TRBJ2-2; the D gene is possibly TRBD1 (5 bases). From germline, CDR1 is SGHVS and CDR2 FNYEAQ. The V end was cut by 5 bases, the J end by 3 bases, with 13 bases between. This CDR3 is built from 15 residues. The CDR3 spells CASSLRQMDTGELFF. The DNA of the CDR3 is TGTGCCAGCAGCCTAAGACAGATGGACACCGGGGAGCTGTTTTTT.

The rearrangement links TRBV19 to TRBJ2-1; 10 bases are shared with TRBD1. The CDR3 is 15 residues long. With V trimmed by 5 bases and J by 8 bases, 9 bases remained unmatched. CDR1 is LNHDA, CDR2 SQIVND, per germline (reference sequence). The CDR3 reads CASSAPDRGFDEQFF. The CDR3 bases are TGTGCCAGTAGTGCTCCGGACAGGGGGTTCGATGAGCAGTTCTTC.

This clonotype was seen many times. The chain joins TRBV6-2 or TRBV6-3 to TRBJ2-1; 7 bases line up with TRBD1. J lost 4 bases, V lost 5 bases, and 5 bases had no gene match. The CDR3 extends over 14 amino acids. Germline V lookup: CDR1 MNHEY, CDR2 SVGEGT. CDR3 DNA sequence: TGTGCCAGCAGTGGACCGGGACAGTACAATGAGCAGTTCTTC. Protein: CASSGPGQYNEQFF.

This clonotype was detected ten times or more. J is TRBJ1-2 and V is TRBV5-5, with 10 positions matching TRBD1. CDR1 and CDR2 (germline): SGHKS, YYEKEE (reference sequence). CDR3 length: 15 residues. V gave up 4 bases and J gave up 7 bases; unmatched junction bases: 10. The CDR3 sequence is CASSPRSGTGAGYTF. CDR3 DNA: TGTGCCAGCAGCCCGAGATCCGGGACAGGGGCTGGCTACACCTTC. Supplemented by reference TRBV5-5 and TRBJ1-2, the full variable domain reads DAGVTQSPTHLIKTRGQQVTLRCSPISGHKSVSWYQQVLGQGPQFIFQYYEKEERGRGNFPDRFSARQFPNYSSELNVNALLLGDSALYLCASSPRSGTGAGYTFGSGTRLTVV.

The CDR3 DNA reads TGTGCCAGCAGCGAAACAGGGGGTGCGGTCGAAGCTTTCTTT. It is translated as CASSETGGAVEAFF. The genes are TRBV7-3 and TRBJ1-1; 8 positions match TRBD1. V was pared by 5 bases and J by 8 bases, with 10 bases of the junction left unmatched. The CDR3 runs 14 residues. Germline CDR1 SGHTA, CDR2 FQGTGA.

This clonotype came up a few times. The chain uses TRBV14 and TRBJ1-2, with D unclear. This CDR3 comprises 14 residues. Germline V gene data show CDR1 as SGHDN and CDR2 as FVKESK. The V end lost 0 bases, the J end lost 5 bases, and 10 bases lay between the germline ends. DNA of the CDR3: TGTGCCAGCAGCCAAGATGGGGAGGATTATGGCTACACCTTC. The encoded protein is CASSQDGEDYGYTF.

In this sample, this clonotype turned up a few times. The chain joins TRBV19 to TRBJ1-1; TRBD1 might be the D (5 bases). Germline CDR1 reads LNHDA; CDR2 reads SQIVND (reference sequence). The CDR3 has 15 residues. Trimming pared 6 bases from V and 3 bases from J, leaving 17 bases between. The CDR3 nucleotides read TGTGCCAGTAGGCCAGGGAACCCACCTTACACTGAAGCTTTCTTT. This gives the protein CASRPGNPPYTEAFF.

This chain uses TRBV5-1 with TRBJ2-7; 8 bases align to TRBD1. Germline CDR1 SGHRS, CDR2 YFSETQ. This CDR3 has 18 residues. The ends lost 4 bases at V and 2 bases at J; junction bases unmatched: 17. For the CDR3, the DNA is TGCGCCAGCAGCGGGGGTTGGACAGGGAATAAGGTCCCCTACGAGCAGTACTTC. Translating it yields CASSGGWTGNKVPYEQYF. The full variable domain, in which reference TRBV5-1 and TRBJ2-7 provide the parts outside the CDR3, is KAGVTQTPRYLIKTRGQQVTLSCSPISGHRSVSWYQQTPGQGLQFLFEYFSETQRNKGNFPGRFSGRQFSNSRSEMNVSTLELGDSALYLCASSGGWTGNKVPYEQYFGPGTRLTVT.

This clonotype was seen many times. The chain uses TRBV7-2 and TRBJ2-2, with 7 bases matching TRBD1. The CDR3 loop spans 16 amino acids. V trimming: 1 base; J trimming: 4 bases; junction bases outside the gene matches: 6. CDR1 and CDR2 from the germline V gene are SGHTA and FQGNSA. CDR3 loop: CASSLDLQGSTGELFF. The CDR3 region has the DNA TGTGCCAGCAGCTTAGACCTACAGGGGAGCACCGGGGAGCTGTTTTTT.

Comments on this clonotype: This may arise from a read error, as a much more abundant clone is one base away. The rearrangement links TRBV7-6 to TRBJ1-3; no clear D. The CDR3 runs 14 residues. Germline V CDR1 and CDR2: SGHVS, FNYEAQ. V lost 1 base to trimming and J lost 3 bases, with 7 bases between them. CDR3 nucleotide sequence: TGTGCCAGCAGCTTAGGATGGGATGGAAACACCATATATTTT. Protein: CASSLGWDGNTIYF.

A few counts support this clonotype. This chain uses TRBV6-5 with TRBJ2-1; TRBD2 matches at 12 bases. The CDR3 sequence is 18 residues long. V lost 2 bases to trimming and J lost 1 base; unmatched junction nucleotides: 6. The V gene's germline CDR1 is MNHEY and CDR2 SVGAGI. The DNA for the CDR3 is TGTGCCAGCAGTTACGGTCTAGCGGGGGGGCGGTCCTACAATGAGCAGTTCTTC. Its protein product is CASSYGLAGGRSYNEQFF.

The V call is TRBV7-9, the J call TRBJ1-1; D is uncertain. Trimming cost V 5 bases and J 5 bases, with 15 bases left between them. The CDR3 runs to 14 residues. Germline CDR1 is SEHNR and CDR2 is FQNEAQ (reference sequence). CDR3 bases: TGTGCCAGCAGCCCTCCCTCTTCTCGGACTGAAGCTTTCTTT. Translation: CASSPPSSRTEAFF.

A word on this clonotype: A read error may account for a junction end that differs from germline. The chain joins TRBV4-1 to TRBJ2-1; D remains ambiguous. In germline, CDR1 is MGHRA, CDR2 YSYEKL. The length of the CDR3 is 13 residues. CDR3 nucleotide sequence: TGTGCCAGCAGCCCGGCCTTTGGGGATGAGCAGTTCTTC. It codes for CASSPAFGDEQFF.

This clonotype appeared a few times. As DNA, the CDR3 is TGTGCCAGCAGCTTACAAAGGCTTGGCACAGATACGCAGTATTTT. Its translation: CASSLQRLGTDTQYF. The V gene is TRBV7-9, the J gene TRBJ2-3; D not certain. Germline-derived CDR1 and CDR2 are SEHNR and FQNEAQ (reference sequence). Trimming removed 2 bases at V and 1 base at J, with 10 bases between. The CDR3 spans 15 residues.

This clonotype was recorded a few times. The CDR3 spells CATRADHYLNYEQYF. CDR3 nucleotide sequence: TGTGCCACTCGAGCGGACCACTACCTTAACTACGAGCAGTACTTC. The chain has TRBV2 and TRBJ2-7, with D tentatively TRBD2 (5 bases). CDR1 is SNHLY, CDR2 FYNNEI, per germline. The CDR3 is made up of 15 amino acids. Trimming left V 10 bases short and J 3 bases short, with 22 bases between.

Details on this clonotype: A much bigger clone sits one base away, suggesting this may be a read error. This chain uses TRBV7-2 with TRBJ2-5; D gene uncertain. The CDR3 is 15 residues long. CDR1 and CDR2 (germline): SGHTA, FQGNSA. V gave up 8 bases and J gave up 5 bases, with 21 bases separating them. CDR3 coding DNA: TGTGCCAGCGGCTCACCGGCCCCTGTGGGGGAGACCCAGTACTTC. Its translation: CASGSPAPVGETQYF.

The V call is TRBV11-2, the J call TRBJ1-1; no clear D. The CDR3 extends over 13 amino acids. Trimming shortened V by 2 bases and J by 6 bases, and 10 bases separated the two germline ends. Germline loops: CDR1 SGHAT, CDR2 FQNNGV. The CDR3 sequence is CASSLYPPPEAFF. CDR3 bases: TGTGCCAGCAGCTTATATCCGCCTCCTGAAGCTTTCTTT.

This clonotype was detected only a few times. CDR3 DNA: TGTGCCAGCAGCTTAGCCGTAGAGGGATCAAGGCCCAATCAGCCCCAGCATTTT. The encoded protein is CASSLAVEGSRPNQPQHF. This chain connects TRBV7-8 to TRBJ1-5; D uncertain. Deletions cut 0 bases from V and 3 bases from J, with 18 bases between. Germline V gene sequence: CDR1 SGHVS, CDR2 FQNEAQ. The CDR3 has 18 amino acids.

On this clonotype itself: Relative to the germline gene, one junction end is altered; a read error may explain this. V gene TRBV7-7 combines with J gene TRBJ1-6, with D unresolved. The CDR3 runs 14 residues. Germline V gene data show CDR1 as SSHAT and CDR2 as FNYEAQ (reference sequence). CDR3 sequence: CASSLSGGRTPLHF. CDR3 coding DNA: TGTGCTAGCAGCTTATCCGGAGGGAGGACACCCCTCCACTTT.

The rearrangement uses TRBV19 and TRBJ1-5, with D perhaps TRBD1 (6 bases). Germline V gene data show CDR1 as LNHDA and CDR2 as SQIVND (reference sequence). The CDR3 spans 14 residues. V lost 8 bases and J 3 bases, leaving 14 bases between the germline ends. In nucleotides, the CDR3 is TGTGCCAGTCGCCCAGGACAGAACAATCAGCCCCAGCATTTT. Translation gives CASRPGQNNQPQHF.